This TCR beta chain derives from a study of tumor-infiltrating lymphocytes in localized non-small cell lung cancer. Study background: The cohort mixed smokers and never-smokers, several histologies, and some post-neoadjuvant-chemotherapy samples.

Comment on this clone: What it binds is unknown.

Germline V gene lookup returns CDR1 SGDLS and CDR2 YYNGEE. Trimming cost V 3 bases and J 0 bases, with 13 bases left between them. There are 16 residues in the CDR3. Clones were sequenced by immunoSEQ multiplex PCR, and TCRdb holds only the in-frame ones, with some missing. The table has tens of thousands of clones, approximately 64% seen once; the top ten hold around 5%. Study findings and constraints: T-cell fraction did not differ between immunotypes IM1 and IM2. Recurrence-free survival showed no association with tumor T-cell fraction. Each assay used a separate piece of the same tissue.

Input material: lung tumor tissue. V gene TRBV9 combines with J gene TRBJ1-3, with unresolved D. This TCR was recovered from a human donor with non-small cell lung cancer. In DNA, the CDR3 is TGTGCCAGCAGCGCCCTCAGTCCTTCCTCTGGAAACACCATATATTTT. This gives the protein CASSALSPSSGNTIYF.